This T cell receptor (beta chain) is from a study of cytomegalovirus exposure and HLA in healthy donors. This clone turned up a few times. PCR used 60 Vbeta primers and 13 Jbeta primers. Clones were read by immunoSEQ multiplex PCR, and TCRdb kept only the in-frame ones, dropping some. The sample gives about 99,000 clones, roughly three quarters of which show up once; 3.5% to 4.5% is in the top ten. Germline assignment: CDR1 MDHEN and CDR2 SYDVKM. The V end was cut by 5 bases, the J end by 3 bases, with 14 bases between. This CDR3 spans 15 amino acids. The rearrangement uses TRBV28 and TRBJ1-5, with D possibly being TRBD1 (6 bases). The receptor was isolated from a man aged 45-60 years in good health and CMV-seropositive. Material: PBMCs. CDR3 bases: TGTGCCAGCAGTGTATCAGGGGCGGACAATCAGCCCCAGCATTTT. This sequence encodes CASSVSGADNQPQHF.